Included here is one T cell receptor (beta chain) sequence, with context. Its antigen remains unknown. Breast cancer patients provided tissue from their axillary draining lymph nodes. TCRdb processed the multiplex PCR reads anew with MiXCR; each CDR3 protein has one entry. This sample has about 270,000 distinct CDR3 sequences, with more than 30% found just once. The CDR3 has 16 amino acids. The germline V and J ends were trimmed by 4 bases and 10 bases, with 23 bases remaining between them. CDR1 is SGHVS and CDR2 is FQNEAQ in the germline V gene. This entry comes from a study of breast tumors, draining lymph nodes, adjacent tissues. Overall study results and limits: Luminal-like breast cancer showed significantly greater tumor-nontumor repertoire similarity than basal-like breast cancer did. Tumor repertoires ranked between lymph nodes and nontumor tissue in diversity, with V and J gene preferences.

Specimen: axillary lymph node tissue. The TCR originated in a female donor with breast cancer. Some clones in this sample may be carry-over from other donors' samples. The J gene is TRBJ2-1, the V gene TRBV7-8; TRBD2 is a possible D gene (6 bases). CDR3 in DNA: TGTGCCAGCAGCTCCAGCGGAGGGAGAGCCACCGGGGAGCAGTTCTTC. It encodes CASSSSGGRATGEQFF.